This T cell receptor (beta chain) derives from a study of control samples from healthy donors and cancer patients (dated by TCRdb to the early 2020s). About this clone: What this receptor recognizes is not known. No base qualities exist here, and no much larger clone lies one base off it.

Receptor amplification or capture employed the immunoSEQ multiplex PCR assay. As stored in TCRdb, this immuneACCESS dataset retains in-frame rearrangements with V and J assigned. A fraction of the clones does not appear; measured against another copy, unresolved V genes explain less than half of the discrepancy, and the remainder lacks a known reason. The sample profile shows approximately 58,000 clones; around 87% of them were found once. The ten largest clones represent approximately 12% of the sample. For this chain, trimming is 4 bases at the V end and 1 base at the J end, and the number of junction bases without a gene match is 9. CDR1 and CDR2, looked up from the germline V gene, are SGHRS and YFSETQ. The CDR3 runs 16 amino acids, cysteine and phenylalanine included. Only CDR3 DNA remains: 48 bases, in frame from the first base.

This chain is built from TRBV5-1 and TRBJ1-1; TRBD1 aligns with 8 central bases. The sequenced sample was PBMCs. The receptor was isolated from an older woman with lung cancer. Here the CDR3 is given as CASSPGFRGQNTEAFF. Here is the DNA: TGCGCCAGCAGCCCCGGGTTCAGGGGGCAGAACACTGAAGCTTTCTTT.